The rows below give T cell receptor beta chains drawn from one sample of a study of T cells in Graves' hyperthyroidism and ophthalmopathy. TCRdb ran MiXCR on the multiplex PCR reads and lists one entry per CDR3 protein. The sample gives about 570,000 distinct CDR3 sequences, just over 45% of which show up once; over 15% is in the top ten. Material for sequencing was peripheral blood or thyroid tissue (not recorded which). These receptors were obtained from an adult woman with Graves' disease, either hyperthyroidism or ophthalmopathy (not recorded which). Each CDR3 is given without its conserved first and last residue. A D gene is named only where the DNA matches it firmly.

v_gene,d_gene,CDR3aa
TRBV25-1,-,ASSESQPTYEQY
TRBV5-8,-,ASSGLQVPYGYT
TRBV15,TRBD1,ATSTGQGGIYT
TRBV10-3,TRBD2,AISESKGLAAQY
TRBV7-9,-,ASSLGEIEQY
TRBV2,-,ASSDREVEKLF
TRBV6-6,TRBD1,ASSYSDRGEEQY
TRBV27,-,ASSAGTEYEQY
TRBV29-1,-,SVEDLVDSFYGYT
TRBV10-3,TRBD1,AISEGAVTGTETQY
TRBV4-1,-,ASSRDPGRGNTIY
TRBV2,TRBD1,ASSDRGRLNEKLF
TRBV15,-,ATSRDGGLSGYT
TRBV7-3,-,ASSLYGDGTGELF
TRBV24-1,-,ATSITGPNTGELF
TRBV20-1,TRBD1,SALPGTGMKTQY
TRBV19,-,ASSMGGNTEAF
TRBV2,-,ASSGTRQATEQY
TRBV9,-,ASSVVSLATDTQY
TRBV10-2,TRBD2,ASSQVLAGGNEQY
TRBV2,-,ASSVEGGEQPQY
TRBV14,-,ASSQDQYDVFQETQY